This T cell receptor (beta chain) is from a study of T-cell memory formation after mild COVID-19. Turning to the study itself: The study found TCR clusters largely donor specific.

Germline V gives CDR1 LGHNA, CDR2 YNFKEQ. The CDR3 consists of 15 residues. Trimming removed 1 base at V and 3 bases at J, with 13 bases between. TCRdb re-derived calls from the 5' RACE reads in MiXCR, one entry per CDR3 protein. The repertoire holds fewer than 350,000 distinct CDR3 sequences, over 7% seen once, with about 20% in the top ten. This clonotype was seen repeatedly, ten times or more. This sequence originates from a man in his late teens or twenties who had mild COVID-19 (a few samples of this study predate the infection). Cell type and time point are not known. The sequenced material came from PBMCs or a T cell subset sorted from them (not recorded which). V gene TRBV4-2 combines with J gene TRBJ2-7, with D perhaps being TRBD1 or TRBD2 (5 bases each). CDR3 residues: CASSQGGIGIYEQYF. In nucleotides, the CDR3 is TGTGCCAGCAGCCAAGGGGGGATCGGGATCTACGAGCAGTACTTC.